This TCR beta chain emerged from a study of Ad26.COV2.S vaccination and SARS-CoV-2 variants. At the level of the study: The study gave Ad26.COV2.S intramuscularly, once or twice 56 days apart. Study results and limitations: Recipients of vaccine and of placebo showed similar breadth of their non-spike TCR repertoires.

This clone was recorded once. What it binds is unknown. The CDR3 spans 14 residues. Trimming removed 3 bases at V and 0 bases at J, with 9 bases between. Germline V CDR1 and CDR2: DFQATT, SNEGSKA (reference sequence). Only in-frame clones appear in the TCRdb table, and some are missing; sequencing was by immunoSEQ multiplex PCR. This table holds about 350,000 clones, about 89% found once. Treatment in this sample: around 19 received Ad26.COV2.S at low or high dose, single or two shots; roughly five received placebo; per-sample allocation not given. Sampling was done on day 63 after the first vaccine or placebo injection. In Boston, an adult donor aged 18-55 years took part.

This specimen consisted of peripheral blood, obtained in a trial of Ad26.COV2.S vaccine versus placebo. The chain joins TRBV20-1 to TRBJ1-5, with unresolved D. The origin of this receptor is a person between 18 and 59 years old who received the Ad26.COV2.S COVID-19 vaccine or a placebo. The CDR3 DNA reads as TGCAGTGCTAGTGTCGGTTTTAGCAATCAGCCCCAGCATTTT. It codes for CSASVGFSNQPQHF.